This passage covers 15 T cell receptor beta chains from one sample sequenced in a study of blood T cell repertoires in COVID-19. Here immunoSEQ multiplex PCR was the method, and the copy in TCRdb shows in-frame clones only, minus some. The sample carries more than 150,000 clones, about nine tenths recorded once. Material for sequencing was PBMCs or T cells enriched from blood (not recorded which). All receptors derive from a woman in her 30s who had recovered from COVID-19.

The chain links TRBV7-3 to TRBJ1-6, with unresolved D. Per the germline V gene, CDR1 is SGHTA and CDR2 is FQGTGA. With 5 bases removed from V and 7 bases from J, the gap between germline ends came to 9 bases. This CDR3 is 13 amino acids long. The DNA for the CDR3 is TGTGCCAGCAGCCCCACCAGAAATTCACCCCTCCACTTT. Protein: CASSPTRNSPLHF. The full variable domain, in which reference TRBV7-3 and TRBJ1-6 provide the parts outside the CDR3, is GAGVSQTPSNKVTEKGKYVELRCDPISGHTALYWYRQSLGQGPEFLIYFQGTGAADDSGLPNDRFFAVRPEGSVSTLKIQRTERGDSAVYLCASSPTRNSPLHFGNGTRLTVT.

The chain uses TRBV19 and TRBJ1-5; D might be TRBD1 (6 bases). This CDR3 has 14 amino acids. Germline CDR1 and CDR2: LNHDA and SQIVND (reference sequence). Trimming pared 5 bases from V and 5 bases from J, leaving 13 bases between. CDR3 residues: CASSPGVGDQPQHF. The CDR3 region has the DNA TGTGCCAGTAGTCCAGGGGTCGGGGATCAGCCCCAGCATTTT.

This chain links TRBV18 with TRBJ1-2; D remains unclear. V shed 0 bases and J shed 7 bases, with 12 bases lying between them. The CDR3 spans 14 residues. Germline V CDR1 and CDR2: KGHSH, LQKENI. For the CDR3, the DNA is TGTGCCAGCTCACCACCAACTCTGGGAGTTGGCTACACCTTC. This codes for CASSPPTLGVGYTF.

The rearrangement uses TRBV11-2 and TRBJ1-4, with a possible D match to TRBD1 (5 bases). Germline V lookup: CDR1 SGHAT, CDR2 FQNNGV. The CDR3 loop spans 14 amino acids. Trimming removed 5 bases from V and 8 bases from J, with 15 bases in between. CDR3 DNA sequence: TGTGCCAGCAGCCTCATCGGGGGGAGGGAAAAACTGTTTTTT. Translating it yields CASSLIGGREKLFF.

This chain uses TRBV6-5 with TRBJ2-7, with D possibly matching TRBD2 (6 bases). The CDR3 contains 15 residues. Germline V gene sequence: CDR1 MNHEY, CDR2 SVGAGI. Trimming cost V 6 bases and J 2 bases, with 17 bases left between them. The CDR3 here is CASSEGGVGTYEQYF. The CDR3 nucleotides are TGTGCCAGCAGCGAGGGCGGGGTCGGAACCTACGAGCAGTACTTC.

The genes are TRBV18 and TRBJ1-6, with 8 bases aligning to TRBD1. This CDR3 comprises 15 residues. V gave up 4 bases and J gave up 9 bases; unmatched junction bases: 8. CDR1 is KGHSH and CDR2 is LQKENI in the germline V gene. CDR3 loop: CASSRGTGNSSPLHF. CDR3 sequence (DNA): TGTGCCAGCTCACGAGGGACAGGCAACAGTTCACCCCTCCACTTT.

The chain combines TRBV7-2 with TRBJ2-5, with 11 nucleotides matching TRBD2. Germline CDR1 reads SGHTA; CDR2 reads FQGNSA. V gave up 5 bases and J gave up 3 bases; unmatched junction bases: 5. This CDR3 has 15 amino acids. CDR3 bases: TGTGCCAGCAGCCAACAGGGACTAGCGGAAGAGACCCAGTACTTC. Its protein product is CASSQQGLAEETQYF.

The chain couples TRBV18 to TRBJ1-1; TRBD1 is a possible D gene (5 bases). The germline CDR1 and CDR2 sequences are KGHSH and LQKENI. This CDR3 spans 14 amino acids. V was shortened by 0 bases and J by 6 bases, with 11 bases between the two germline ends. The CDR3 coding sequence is TGTGCCAGCTCACCACCTGGGGCTGGGGCTGAAGCTTTCTTT. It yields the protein CASSPPGAGAEAFF.

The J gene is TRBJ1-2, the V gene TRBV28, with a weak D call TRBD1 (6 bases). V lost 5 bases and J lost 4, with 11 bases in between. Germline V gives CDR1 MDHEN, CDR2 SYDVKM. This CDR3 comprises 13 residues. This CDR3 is CASSRTALYGYTF. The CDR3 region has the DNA TGTGCCAGCAGTCGGACAGCCCTCTATGGCTACACCTTC.

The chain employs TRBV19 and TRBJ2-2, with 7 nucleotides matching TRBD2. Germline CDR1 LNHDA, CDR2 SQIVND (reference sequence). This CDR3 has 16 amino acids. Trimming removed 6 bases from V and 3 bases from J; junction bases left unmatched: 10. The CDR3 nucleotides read TGTGCCAGTAGCTCGGGCGGGAGATCGGACACCGGGGAGCTGTTTTTT. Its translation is CASSSGGRSDTGELFF.

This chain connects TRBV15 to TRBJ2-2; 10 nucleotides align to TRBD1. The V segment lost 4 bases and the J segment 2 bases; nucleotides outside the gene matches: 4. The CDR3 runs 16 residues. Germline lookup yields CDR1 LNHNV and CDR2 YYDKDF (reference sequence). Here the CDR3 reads CATSTGTGDNTGELFF. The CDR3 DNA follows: TGTGCCACCAGCACCGGGACAGGGGATAACACCGGGGAGCTGTTTTTT.

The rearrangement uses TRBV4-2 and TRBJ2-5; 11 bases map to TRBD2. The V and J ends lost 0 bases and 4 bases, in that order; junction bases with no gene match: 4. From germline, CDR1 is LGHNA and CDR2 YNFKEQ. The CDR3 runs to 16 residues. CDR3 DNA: TGTGCCAGCAGCCAAGAAGGTAGCGGGAGGGGAGAGACCCAGTACTTC. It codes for CASSQEGSGRGETQYF.

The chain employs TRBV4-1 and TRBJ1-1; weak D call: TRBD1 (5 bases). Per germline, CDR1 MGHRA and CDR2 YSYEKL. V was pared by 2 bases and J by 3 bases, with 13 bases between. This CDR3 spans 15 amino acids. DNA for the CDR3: TGCGCCAGCAGCCAAAGCGGGACGGCCGACACTGAAGCTTTCTTT. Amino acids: CASSQSGTADTEAFF.

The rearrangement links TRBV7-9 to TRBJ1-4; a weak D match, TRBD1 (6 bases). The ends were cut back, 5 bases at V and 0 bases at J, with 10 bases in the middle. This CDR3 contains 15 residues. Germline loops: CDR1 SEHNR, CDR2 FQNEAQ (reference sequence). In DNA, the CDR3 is TGTGCCAGCAGCATCACAGGGACAACTAATGAAAAACTGTTTTTT. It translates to CASSITGTTNEKLFF.

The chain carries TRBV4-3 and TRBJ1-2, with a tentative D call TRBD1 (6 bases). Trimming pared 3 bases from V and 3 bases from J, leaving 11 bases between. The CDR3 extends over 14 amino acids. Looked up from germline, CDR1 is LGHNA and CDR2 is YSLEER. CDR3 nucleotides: TGCGCCAGCAGCCAGACACCAGGGGACTATGGCTACACCTTC. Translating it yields CASSQTPGDYGYTF.